The 28 T cell receptor beta chains below were found in one sample sequenced in a study of blood T cell repertoires in COVID-19. Measured with immunoSEQ multiplex PCR; TCRdb has only the in-frame clones, and not every one. The sample has about 300,000 clones; about 87% are singletons. The sequenced sample consisted of peripheral blood. All receptors come from a man aged 65 to 79 with acute or convalescent COVID-19.

The chain uses TRBV15 and TRBJ2-5; no reliable D call. The CDR3 is made up of 13 amino acids. Germline CDR1 and CDR2: LNHNV and YYDKDF (reference sequence). Trimming shortened V by 5 bases and J by 5 bases, and 12 bases separated the two germline ends. CDR3 loop: CATSASHRETQYF. CDR3 nucleotide sequence: TGTGCCACCAGCGCGTCCCATCGGGAGACCCAGTACTTC. Complete variable domain (other parts from reference TRBV15 and TRBJ2-5): DAMVIQNPRYQVTQFGKPVTLSCSQTLNHNVMYWYQQKSSQAPKLLFHYYDKDFNNEADTPDNFQSRRPNTSFCFLDIRSPGLGDTAMYLCATSASHRETQYFGPGTRLLVL.

The gene calls are TRBV6-6 and TRBJ2-6; D is unclear. This CDR3 contains 16 residues. V was pared by 4 bases and J by 0 bases, with 10 bases between. From germline, CDR1 is MNHNY and CDR2 SVGAGI (reference sequence). This CDR3 reads CASSSRQGSGANVLTF. The CDR3 nucleotides are TGTGCCAGCAGTTCCCGACAAGGCTCTGGGGCCAACGTCCTGACTTTC.

The chain joins TRBV6-5 to TRBJ2-3; 10 positions agree with TRBD2. Per the germline V gene, CDR1 is MNHEY and CDR2 is SVGAGI. This CDR3 spans 15 amino acids. The ends lost 5 bases at V and 4 bases at J; junction bases unmatched: 6. The CDR3 coding sequence is TGTGCCAGCAGTCTACCCGGACTAGCGGCAGATACGCAGTATTTT. Translation: CASSLPGLAADTQYF.

The gene calls are TRBV19 and TRBJ1-5; D is unresolved. Deletions cut 3 bases from V and 10 bases from J, with 10 bases between. CDR1 and CDR2 from the germline V gene are LNHDA and SQIVND (reference sequence). This CDR3 region has 12 residues. The CDR3 nucleotides read TGTGCCAGTAGTATCGAGGGTTTACCCCAGCATTTT. Translation: CASSIEGLPQHF.

The chain links TRBV7-9 to TRBJ1-1; D possibly corresponds to TRBD1 (5 bases). The CDR3 extends over 14 amino acids. Germline-derived CDR1 and CDR2 are SEHNR and FQNEAQ (reference sequence). V dropped 5 bases and J dropped 0 bases, with 10 bases sitting between them. CDR3 sequence (DNA): TGTGCCAGCAGCCGAGACAGCATGAACACTGAAGCTTTCTTT. Translating it yields CASSRDSMNTEAFF.

This chain connects TRBV9 to TRBJ1-3; no firm D call. Trimming removed 0 bases at V and 0 bases at J, with 10 bases between. CDR3 size: 16 residues. Per the germline V gene, CDR1 is SGDLS and CDR2 is YYNGEE. In DNA form, the CDR3 reads TGTGCCAGCAGCGTAGCGTTGTCGAGCTCTGGAAACACCATATATTTT. Translation: CASSVALSSSGNTIYF.

The V gene is TRBV18, the J gene TRBJ2-7; 7 bases line up with TRBD1. Germline V gene lookup returns CDR1 KGHSH and CDR2 LQKENI. The CDR3 contains 15 residues. With 4 bases clipped from V and 7 bases from J, the junction kept 13 bases outside the gene matches. The CDR3 nucleotides read TGTGCCAGCTCACTAGTTAGACAGGGTCGAGAAGAGCAGTACTTC. Translating it yields CASSLVRQGREEQYF.

This chain links TRBV5-6 with TRBJ1-2, with D maybe TRBD1 (6 bases). The V end lost 1 base, the J end lost 7 bases, and 11 bases lay between the germline ends. From germline, CDR1 is SGHDT and CDR2 YYEEEE. The CDR3 is 13 residues long. The CDR3 here is CASSLSTGSGYTF. In nucleotides, the CDR3 is TGTGCCAGCAGCTTGAGTACAGGGTCTGGCTACACCTTC.

The V call is TRBV15, the J call TRBJ1-3; no firm D call. Per the germline V gene, CDR1 is LNHNV and CDR2 is YYDKDF (reference sequence). Trimming left V 5 bases short and J 0 bases short, with 17 bases between. The CDR3 contains 17 residues. The CDR3 sequence: CATSSIMGSSSGNTIYF. CDR3 DNA sequence: TGTGCCACCAGCTCGATCATGGGCAGCAGCTCTGGAAACACCATATATTTT. Variable domain in full (rest from reference TRBV15 and TRBJ1-3): DAMVIQNPRYQVTQFGKPVTLSCSQTLNHNVMYWYQQKSSQAPKLLFHYYDKDFNNEADTPDNFQSRRPNTSFCFLDIRSPGLGDTAMYLCATSSIMGSSSGNTIYFGEGSWLTVV.

The V call is TRBV5-1, the J call TRBJ2-5, with D possibly TRBD2 on 5 matching bases. Deletions cut 0 bases from V and 1 base from J, with 7 bases between. Germline-derived CDR1 and CDR2 are SGHRS and YFSETQ. The CDR3 runs 14 residues. In DNA, the CDR3 is TGCGCCAGCAGCTTGGGAGGGAGCCAAGAGACCCAGTACTTC. Its translation is CASSLGGSQETQYF.

CDR3 sequence (DNA): TGTGCCAGCAGGCTGGACTTGTACTACGAGCAGTACTTC. This sequence encodes CASRLDLYYEQYF. The chain employs TRBV12-3 or TRBV12-4 and TRBJ2-7, with D perhaps TRBD2 (5 bases). The CDR3 totals 13 residues. Trimming took off 6 bases at V and 3 bases at J, with 12 bases between the two ends.

The gene calls are TRBV6-5 and TRBJ2-1, with 7 bases fitting TRBD2. V was clipped by 6 bases and J by 6 bases; unmatched bases: 8. The CDR3 sequence is 14 residues long. Germline lookup yields CDR1 MNHEY and CDR2 SVGAGI. The CDR3 region has the DNA TGTGCCAGCAGGGCCGGACTAGTTGGCAATGAGCAGTTCTTC. As protein: CASRAGLVGNEQFF.

V usage is TRBV4-1 and J usage is TRBJ2-7; 8 bases align to TRBD2. V was pared by 4 bases and J by 0 bases, with 5 bases of the junction left unmatched. Looked up from germline, CDR1 is MGHRA and CDR2 is YSYEKL. The CDR3 is made up of 15 amino acids. The chain's CDR3 is CASSPHGTSSYEQYF. In DNA, the CDR3 is TGCGCCAGCAGCCCACACGGGACTAGCTCCTACGAGCAGTACTTC.

This chain links TRBV5-4 with TRBJ2-2; 7 bases are a match to TRBD2. Per the germline V gene, CDR1 is SGHNT and CDR2 is YYREEE (reference sequence). There are 16 residues in the CDR3. CDR3 bases: TGTGTGATCACAGGCCCAGGCGGGAGAGACACCGGGGAGCTGTTTTTT. It yields the protein CVITGPGGRDTGELFF.

The chain has TRBV19 and TRBJ1-2; D may be TRBD1 (6 bases). Trimming left V 4 bases short and J 0 bases short, with 15 bases between. Germline V gene data show CDR1 as LNHDA and CDR2 as SQIVND (reference sequence). The CDR3 runs 16 residues. The DNA of the CDR3 is TGTGCCAGTAGTAGAGCCGGGACACCGACTAACTATGGCTACACCTTC. Its protein product is CASSRAGTPTNYGYTF.

This rearrangement joins TRBV12-3 or TRBV12-4 to TRBJ2-7; D not resolved. The CDR3 runs 13 residues. V lost 3 bases, J lost 0 bases, and 6 bases lay in between. CDR3 nucleotides: TGTGCCAGCAGTTTTACGGGCTCCTACGAGCAGTACTTC. This translates into CASSFTGSYEQYF.

The V gene is TRBV5-1, the J gene TRBJ2-7; maybe TRBD2 (6 bases). The CDR3 covers 15 residues. Germline CDR1 reads SGHRS; CDR2 reads YFSETQ. V was trimmed by 0 bases and J by 2 bases, leaving 12 bases between them. The CDR3 region is CASSLDGGGTYEQYF. CDR3 DNA sequence: TGCGCCAGCAGCTTGGACGGGGGAGGAACCTACGAGCAGTACTTC.

This rearrangement joins TRBV29-1 to TRBJ2-5, with TRBD1 identical over 9 bases. V lost 6 bases, J lost 2 bases, and 10 bases stayed unmatched. The CDR3 is 15 amino acids. Per the germline V gene, CDR1 is SQVTM and CDR2 is ANQGSEA. The CDR3 DNA sequence: TGCAGCGTGGCCACCGGGACAGGGATACAAGAGACCCAGTACTTC. Translating it yields CSVATGTGIQETQYF.

As for this clone: The sample contains more than one DNA sequence encoding this CDR3. The chain couples TRBV5-1 to TRBJ2-3; weak D call: TRBD2 (6 bases). Trimming cost V 5 bases and J 3 bases, with 10 bases left between them. The V gene's germline CDR1 is SGHRS and CDR2 YFSETQ. This CDR3 has 13 amino acids. For the CDR3, the DNA is TGCGCCAGCAGTCCTGGGGGGACAGATACGCAGTATTTT. Its translation is CASSPGGTDTQYF.

CDR3 amino acids: CSLGEGARGEAFF. CDR3 sequence (DNA): TGCAGCCTGGGAGAGGGGGCCCGGGGTGAAGCTTTCTTT. The chain employs TRBV29-1 and TRBJ1-1, with 7 bases aligning to TRBD1. There are 13 residues in the CDR3. Trimming removed 8 bases from V and 7 bases from J; junction bases left unmatched: 13. Germline CDR1 SQVTM, CDR2 ANQGSEA.

The chain carries TRBV6-5 and TRBJ1-2, with 9 bases fitting TRBD1. The trim removed 8 bases at V and 3 bases at J, leaving 4 bases unmatched. CDR1 is MNHEY, CDR2 SVGAGI, per germline. The length of the CDR3 is 13 residues. CDR3 DNA sequence: TGTGCCAGCGGGGACAGGGTAGACTATGGCTACACCTTC. Its translation: CASGDRVDYGYTF.

This sequence joins TRBV18 and TRBJ2-2; TRBD1 aligns across 8 bases. V shed 2 bases and J 2 bases; nucleotides not matched to a gene: 4. Looked up from germline, CDR1 is KGHSH and CDR2 is LQKENI. This CDR3 has 16 residues. CDR3 amino acids: CASSPATGVNTGELFF. In nucleotides, the CDR3 is TGTGCCAGCTCACCAGCGACAGGGGTTAACACCGGGGAGCTGTTTTTT.

The chain links TRBV5-3 to TRBJ2-3; 7 bases line up with TRBD2. TRBV5-3 is an ORF, and what it does is uncertain. With V trimmed by 2 bases and J by 0 bases, 15 bases remained unmatched. The CDR3 loop spans 19 amino acids. CDR3 sequence reads: CARSLIHGLADSSTDTQYF. As DNA, the CDR3 is TGTGCCAGAAGCTTAATCCATGGGCTAGCGGATTCTAGCACAGATACGCAGTATTTT.

The chain joins TRBV4-1 to TRBJ2-7; D is possibly TRBD2 (7 bases). V was shortened by 0 bases and J by 3 bases, with 15 bases between the two germline ends. The germline V gene has CDR1 MGHRA and CDR2 YSYEKL. The CDR3 runs 16 residues. This CDR3 reads CASSQDHGGADYEQYF. CDR3 in DNA: TGCGCCAGCAGCCAAGATCATGGGGGGGCGGACTACGAGCAGTACTTC.

This chain links TRBV28 with TRBJ2-7, with D maybe TRBD2 (6 bases). CDR1 is MDHEN, CDR2 SYDVKM, per germline. V was shortened by 6 bases and J by 7 bases, with 10 bases between the two germline ends. This CDR3 spans 11 amino acids. The CDR3 DNA follows: TGTGCCAGCAGGCTTCGGGGGGAGCAGTACTTC. This sequence encodes CASRLRGEQYF.

This clone was seen just once. The gene calls are TRBV7-2 and TRBJ2-7; TRBD1 aligns across 11 bases. This CDR3 has 14 amino acids. The J segment lost 3 bases and the V segment lost 8 bases, leaving 6 bases of the junction unmatched. The germline CDR1 and CDR2 sequences are SGHTA and FQGNSA. CDR3 in amino acids: CASRGTGGNYEQYF. DNA for the CDR3: TGTGCCAGCCGCGGGACAGGGGGTAACTACGAGCAGTACTTC.

This chain links TRBV7-9 with TRBJ2-5; D may be TRBD2 (5 bases). The CDR3 contains 16 residues. V lost 2 bases, J lost 1 base, and 14 bases lay in between. The germline V gene has CDR1 SEHNR and CDR2 FQNEAQ (reference sequence). For the CDR3, the DNA is TGTGCCAGCAGCTTACCTTTCGGAGAGGGCCAAGAGACCCAGTACTTC. Protein: CASSLPFGEGQETQYF.

The gene calls are TRBV4-3 and TRBJ2-5; tentative D call: TRBD2 (5 bases). The CDR3 is 13 residues long. Per the germline V gene, CDR1 is LGHNA and CDR2 is YSLEER. Trimming stripped 4 bases from V and 9 bases from J, with 15 bases between. Here the CDR3 reads CASSPDVQAAQYF. The DNA for the CDR3 is TGCGCCAGCAGCCCAGATGTCCAAGCGGCCCAGTACTTC.